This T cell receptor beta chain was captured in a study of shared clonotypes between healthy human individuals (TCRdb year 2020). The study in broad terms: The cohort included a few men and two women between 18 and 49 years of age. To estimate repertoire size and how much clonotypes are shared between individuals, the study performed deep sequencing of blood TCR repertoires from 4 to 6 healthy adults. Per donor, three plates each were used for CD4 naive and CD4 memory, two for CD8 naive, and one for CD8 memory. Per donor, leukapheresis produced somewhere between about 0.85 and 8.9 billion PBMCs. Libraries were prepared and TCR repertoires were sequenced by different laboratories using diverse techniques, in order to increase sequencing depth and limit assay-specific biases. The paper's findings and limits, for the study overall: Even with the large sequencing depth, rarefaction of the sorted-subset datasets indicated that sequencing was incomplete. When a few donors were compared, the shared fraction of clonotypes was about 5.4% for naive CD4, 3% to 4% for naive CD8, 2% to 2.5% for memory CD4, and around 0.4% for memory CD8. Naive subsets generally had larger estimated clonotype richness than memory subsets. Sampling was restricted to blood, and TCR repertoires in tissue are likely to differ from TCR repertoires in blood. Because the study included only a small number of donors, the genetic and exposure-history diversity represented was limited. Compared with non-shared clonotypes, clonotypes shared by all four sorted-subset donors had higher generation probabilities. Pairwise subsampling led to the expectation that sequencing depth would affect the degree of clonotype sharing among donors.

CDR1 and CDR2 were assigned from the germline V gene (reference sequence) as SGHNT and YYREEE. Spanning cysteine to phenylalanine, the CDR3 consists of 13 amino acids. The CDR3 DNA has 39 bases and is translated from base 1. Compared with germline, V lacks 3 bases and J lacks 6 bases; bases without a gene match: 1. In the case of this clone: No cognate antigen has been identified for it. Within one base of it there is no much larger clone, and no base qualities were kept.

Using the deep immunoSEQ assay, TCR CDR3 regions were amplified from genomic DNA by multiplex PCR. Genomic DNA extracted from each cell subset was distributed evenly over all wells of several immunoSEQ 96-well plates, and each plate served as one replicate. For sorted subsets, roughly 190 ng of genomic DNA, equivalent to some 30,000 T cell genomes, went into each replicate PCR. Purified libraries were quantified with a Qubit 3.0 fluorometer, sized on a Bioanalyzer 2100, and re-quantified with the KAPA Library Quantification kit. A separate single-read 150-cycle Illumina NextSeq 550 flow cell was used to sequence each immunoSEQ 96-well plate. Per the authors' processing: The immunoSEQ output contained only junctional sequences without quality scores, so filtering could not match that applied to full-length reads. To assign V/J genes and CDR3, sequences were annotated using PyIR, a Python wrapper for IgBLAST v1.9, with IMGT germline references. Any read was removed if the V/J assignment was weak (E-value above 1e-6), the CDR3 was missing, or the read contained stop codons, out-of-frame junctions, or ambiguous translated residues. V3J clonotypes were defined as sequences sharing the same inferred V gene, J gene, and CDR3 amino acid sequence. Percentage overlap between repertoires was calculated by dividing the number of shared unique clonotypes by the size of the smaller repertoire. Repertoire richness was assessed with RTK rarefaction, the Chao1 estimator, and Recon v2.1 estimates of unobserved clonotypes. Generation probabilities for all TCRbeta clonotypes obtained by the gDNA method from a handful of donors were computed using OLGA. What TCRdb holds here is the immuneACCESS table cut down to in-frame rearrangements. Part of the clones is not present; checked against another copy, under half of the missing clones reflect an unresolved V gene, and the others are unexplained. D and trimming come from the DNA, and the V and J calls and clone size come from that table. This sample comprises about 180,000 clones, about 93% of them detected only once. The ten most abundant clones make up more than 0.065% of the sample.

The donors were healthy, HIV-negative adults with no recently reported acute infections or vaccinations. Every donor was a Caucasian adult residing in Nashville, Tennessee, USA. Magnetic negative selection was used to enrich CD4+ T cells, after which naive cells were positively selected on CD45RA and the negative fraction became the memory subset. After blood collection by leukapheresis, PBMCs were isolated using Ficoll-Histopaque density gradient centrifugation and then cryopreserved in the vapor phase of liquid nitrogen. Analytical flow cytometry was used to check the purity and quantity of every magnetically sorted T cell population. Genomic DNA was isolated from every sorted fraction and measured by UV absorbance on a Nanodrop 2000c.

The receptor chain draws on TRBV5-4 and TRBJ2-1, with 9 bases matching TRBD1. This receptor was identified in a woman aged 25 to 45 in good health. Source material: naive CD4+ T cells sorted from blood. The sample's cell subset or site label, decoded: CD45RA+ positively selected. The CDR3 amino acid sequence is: CASSSDRGNEQFF. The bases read TGTGCCAGCAGCTCGGACAGGGGCAATGAGCAGTTCTTC.